Given below is one TCR beta chain in context. The entry originates in a study of identifying expanded T cells in peripheral blood. V gave up 6 bases and J gave up 1 base; unmatched junction bases: 8. This CDR3 has 15 residues. CDR1 and CDR2 (germline): LNHDA, SQIVND (reference sequence). Produced via immunoSEQ multiplex PCR; TCRdb's table is partial and in-frame only. The table includes roughly 96,000 clones, nearly 90% detected once. The TCR originated in a person aged 18 to 70 in good health. Input material: blood. The chain employs TRBV19 and TRBJ1-1; 7 nucleotides match TRBD1. This CDR3 is CASSRQGLKNTEAFF. CDR3 sequence (DNA): TGTGCCAGTAGCCGACAGGGTTTGAAGAACACTGAAGCTTTCTTT.